The subject of this entry is one TCR beta chain. Its binding antigen is unknown. No base-level quality is on record; no much larger clone is a single base apart. Receptor amplification or capture employed 5' RACE. These reads were obtained on an Illumina HiSeq 2500. The second PCR ran for roughly 7 to 12 cycles and used a J-beta primer mix along with a sample-barcoded 5' primer. Each TCR beta cDNA molecule received a unique molecular identifier from a template-switch 5' adaptor carrying 12 random nucleotides. Each sample yielded at least 2.5 million CDR3-containing paired-end reads. First-strand cDNA synthesis was performed from all RNA using the Mint cDNA synthesis kit, with priming by a TRBC-specific oligonucleotide. After uracil-DNA glycosylase treatment, a first 18-cycle PCR used universal primers M1SS and BC2_uni_R on all cDNA. The source study handled its data this way. Each sample was normalized by randomly selecting 1 million high-quality reads, each carrying a distinct molecular identifier. Reads with shared molecular identifiers were discarded instead of being binned into consensus sequences. MiTCR, set to a Q25 quality threshold and the strictest error-elimination algorithm, was used for CDR3 identification, clonotype clustering and error correction. Lower-bound total TCR beta diversity was estimated with a nonparametric unseen species model using Euler transformation. The raw public reads went through TCRdb reprocessing: fastp at Q25, MiXCR clone calling, in-frame beta chains kept. Under each unique CDR3 protein, matching rows form one entry showing the most common genes and DNA. TCRdb, not the authors, supplied the V and J calls. This sample is represented by about 1.5 million distinct CDR3 sequences; approximately 42% of them were singletons. The ten largest account for roughly 7.9% of the sample.

This sample is drawn from a study of blood T cells in healthy people across ages (dated by TCRdb to 2015 to 2017). About the study as a whole: In model experiments, roughly one uniquely barcoded TCR beta cDNA molecule per two T cells was captured by template switching. The study measured age-related changes in TCR beta repertoire diversity using deep sequencing normalized with unique cDNA molecular identifiers. Four age groups were formed from the donors: young (average approximately 15 years), middle-aged (around 37), aged (approximately 60) and long-lived (around 80). To avoid experimental bias, donors of different ages were distributed randomly across sequencing lanes. Two additional independent replicas of 1 million unique cDNA reads from the same blood draw were analyzed for two donors (one aged 18 to 30 and one aged 80 or older). General findings and caveats noted by the study authors: Observed TCR beta diversity per million T cells fell roughly linearly with age, and a significant reduction was already apparent by age about 38. Because profiling used bulk unsorted PBMCs, naive and antigen-experienced compartments could not be compared conclusively. The percentage of naive T cells measured by flow cytometry correlated strongly with observed TCR beta diversity. Compared with the aged group, more naive CD4+ T cells, fewer expanded clones and increased TCR diversity were shown by the long-lived group, suggesting age selection. Estimates of total diversity based on one million sequenced T cells were considered lower bounds and underestimates. Donor CMV infection status was unknown, potentially confounding age-related changes in expanded clonotypes.

The donors were roughly 39 Caucasian individuals from Russia, aged roughly 6 to 90 years, who were systemically healthy. Roughly 11 milliliters of peripheral blood were drawn from each donor into EDTA-treated Vacutainer tubes. PBMCs were isolated by Ficoll-Paque density-gradient centrifugation, with at least 6 million obtained per sample. Total RNA, at least 5.5 micrograms per sample, was extracted from PBMCs with Trizol reagent. The percentages of naive CD45RAhigh/CD27high T cells were determined by flow cytometry on a PBMC aliquot from every donor. The germline V gene (reference sequence) yields DFQATT for CDR1 and SNEGSKA for CDR2. Reading from cysteine to phenylalanine, the CDR3 counts 14 amino acids. Kept here is only the CDR3 DNA, which spans 42 bases and is read in frame from base 1.

Sample: blood. The chain is made from TRBV20-1 and TRBJ2-4; 12 middle bases align to TRBD2. The J call may be mistaken, given a closer DNA end match to TRBJ2-7. The sequence was collected from a woman under 30 in good health. The CDR3: CSASSGRAGDEQYF. The DNA sequence is given as TGCAGTGCTTCTAGCGGGAGGGCCGGGGACGAGCAGTACTTC.